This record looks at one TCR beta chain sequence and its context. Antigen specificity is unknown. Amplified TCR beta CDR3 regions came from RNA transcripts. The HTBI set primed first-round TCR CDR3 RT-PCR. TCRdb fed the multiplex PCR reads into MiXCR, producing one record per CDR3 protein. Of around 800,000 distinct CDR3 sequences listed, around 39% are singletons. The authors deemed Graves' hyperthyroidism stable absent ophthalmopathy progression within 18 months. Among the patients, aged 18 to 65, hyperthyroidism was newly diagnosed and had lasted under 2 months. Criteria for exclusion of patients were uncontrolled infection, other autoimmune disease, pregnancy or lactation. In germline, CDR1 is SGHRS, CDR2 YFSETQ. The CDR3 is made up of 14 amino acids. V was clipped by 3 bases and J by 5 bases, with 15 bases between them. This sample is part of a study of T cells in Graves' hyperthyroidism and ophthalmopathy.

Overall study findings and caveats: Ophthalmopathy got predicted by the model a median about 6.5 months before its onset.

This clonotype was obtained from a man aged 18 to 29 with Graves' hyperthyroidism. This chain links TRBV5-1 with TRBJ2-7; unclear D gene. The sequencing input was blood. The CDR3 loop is CASSYYQISDEQYF. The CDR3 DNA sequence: TGCGCCAGCAGCTATTACCAGATAAGTGACGAGCAGTACTTC.